This paragraph reports one T cell receptor (beta chain). This clonotype was seen a handful of times. The target of this receptor is not known. No clone much larger than this one lies a single base away; base qualities are absent. In the paper's terms, the treatment or condition label means: allogeneic hematopoietic cell transplantation with graft depleted of TCRalphabeta T cells and CD19 B cells. The transplant recipients were children given TCRalphabeta/CD19-depleted allogeneic hematopoietic cell grafts. This record comes from a study of T-cell reconstitution after alpha-beta-depleted transplantation in children (dated by TCRdb to the mid-2010s). A note on the overall study: The study quantitatively tracked T-cell immune reconstitution after TCRalphabeta/CD19-depleted allogeneic hematopoietic cell transplantation in children using TCR repertoire profiling. Broad study findings and their caveats: The apparently early alphabetaT-cell count recovery about two months after transplant was reportedly dependent on only several hundred rapidly expanded clones derived from non-depleted graft cells. Over subsequent months, a decline in hyperexpanded clone frequencies was noted, and after one year, T-cell counts and TCRbeta diversity were mostly ascribed to newly produced T cells. The high TCRbeta diversity at day 60 in some patients was ascribed to recipient T cells and intrathymic progenitors that had survived conditioning.

Library construction relied on PCR. The instrument given in TCRdb is Illumina HiSeq 2500. To normalize quantification of the TCRbeta repertoire, the TCR libraries were built with molecular barcoding that relied on unique molecular identifiers. TCRdb redid the processing of the public reads, applying fastp at Q25 and MiXCR, and retained in-frame beta chains. All rows with the same CDR3 protein become a single entry with the most common DNA and genes. This sample comprises over 90,000 distinct CDR3 sequences, 7.5% to 9.5% of them detected only once. The top ten clonotypes cover around 17% of the sample. In the germline V gene, CDR1 corresponds to SGHTA and CDR2 to FQGNSA. From the cysteine through the phenylalanine, the CDR3 covers 13 amino acids. CDR3 DNA is the only sequence kept; it has 39 bases, read in frame from the first base. A distance of 3 bases separates the germline ends of V and J, which lose 2 bases and 2 bases respectively.

The sequence joins TRBV7-2 to TRBJ2-2; no D gene can be assigned with confidence. The sample here was PBMCs, taken before TCRalphabeta/CD19-depleted stem cell transplant. The clonotype originates from a boy aged 2 to 10 with acute lymphoblastic leukemia, due to receive a stem cell transplant. At the DNA level, the sequence is TGTGCCAGCAGCTTAATCAACACCGGGGAGCTGTTTTTT. Protein translation: CASSLINTGELFF.